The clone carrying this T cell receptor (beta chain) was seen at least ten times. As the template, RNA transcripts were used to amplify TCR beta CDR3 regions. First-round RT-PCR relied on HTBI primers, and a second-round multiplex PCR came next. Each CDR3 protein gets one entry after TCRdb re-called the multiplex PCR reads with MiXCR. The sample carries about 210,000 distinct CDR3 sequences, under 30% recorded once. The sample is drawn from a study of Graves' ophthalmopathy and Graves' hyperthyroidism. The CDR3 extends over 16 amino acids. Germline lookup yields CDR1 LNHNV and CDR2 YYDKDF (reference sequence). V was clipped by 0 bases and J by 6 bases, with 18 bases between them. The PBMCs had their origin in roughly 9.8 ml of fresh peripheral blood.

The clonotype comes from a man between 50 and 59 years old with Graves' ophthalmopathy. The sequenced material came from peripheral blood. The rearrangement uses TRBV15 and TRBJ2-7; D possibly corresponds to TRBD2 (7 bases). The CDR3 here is CATSRELRGRSGEQYF. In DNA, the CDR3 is TGTGCCACCAGCAGAGAATTGCGGGGGCGCTCGGGCGAGCAGTACTTC.